This T cell receptor (beta chain) appears in the sequencing data of a study of human T cells and chemical hapten exposure. Across the study: TCR yields per sample varied mostly from small pooled library volume differences.

Germline V gene lookup returns CDR1 MDHEN and CDR2 SYDVKM. CDR3 size: 14 residues. Trimming left V 5 bases short and J 2 bases short, with 10 bases between. As for time point: patch test 1, 2 weeks after DPC sensitization. As to treatment: therapeutic diphenylcyclopropenone sensitization with weekly scalp DPC. In TCRdb, the RACE reads were re-called with MiXCR into one record per CDR3 protein. The sample comprises roughly 120,000 distinct CDR3 sequences, around 10% of which are singletons, and roughly 1.5% rests with the top ten. This specimen was whole blood, taken in connection with sensitization to the hapten diphenylcyclopropenone (DPC). The chain joins TRBV28 to TRBJ1-5, with D tentatively TRBD1 (5 bases). The origin of this receptor is a woman in her fifties or sixties with alopecia areata. Some clones in this sample may be carry-over from other donors' samples. The CDR3 DNA reads TGTGCCAGCAGTGGGGGACGGGGCAATCAGCCCCAGCATTTT. Its translation is CASSGGRGNQPQHF.